This passage covers 24 T cell receptor beta chains from one sample sequenced in a study of OX40 agonist ivuxolimab in advanced cancers. Method: immunoSEQ multiplex PCR; TCRdb's copy keeps in-frame clones and lacks some. The table has approximately 92,000 clones, approximately 94% seen once. Here the sequenced sample was CD4+ or CD8+ T cells sorted from blood, taken in a trial of the OX40 agonist ivuxolimab. The receptor source for this set is an adult with an advanced solid tumor such as melanoma, head and neck, liver or kidney cancer.

The CDR3 DNA reads as TGTGCCAGCAGCTTAGACAGGACCCAAGAGACCCAGTACTTC. Its translation: CASSLDRTQETQYF. V and J are TRBV7-3 and TRBJ2-5; weak D call: TRBD1 (6 bases). The CDR3 is 14 residues long. The V and J ends lost 2 bases and 1 base respectively, with 8 bases between them. Germline CDR1 and CDR2: SGHTA and FQGTGA.

The rearrangement links TRBV18 to TRBJ1-2; D unresolved. In germline, CDR1 is KGHSH, CDR2 LQKENI. Trimming cost V 1 base and J 4 bases, with 4 bases left between them. The CDR3 contains 12 residues. The CDR3 nucleotides are TGTGCCAGCTCACCACGGAGCTATGGCTACACCTTC. Protein: CASSPRSYGYTF.

The chain uses TRBV11-2 and TRBJ1-5; D is uncertain. This CDR3 has 16 residues. V lost 5 bases to trimming and J lost 4 bases, with 18 bases between them. Germline V gene sequence: CDR1 SGHAT, CDR2 FQNNGV. CDR3 loop: CASSLSGPGLNQPQHF. For the CDR3, the DNA is TGTGCCAGCAGCCTTAGTGGGCCAGGACTTAATCAGCCCCAGCATTTT. The entire variable domain, with the rest obtained from reference TRBV11-2 and TRBJ1-5, is as follows: EAGVAQSPRYKIIEKRQSVAFWCNPISGHATLYWYQQILGQGPKLLIQFQNNGVVDDSQLPKDRFSAERLKGVDSTLKIQPAKLEDSAVYLCASSLSGPGLNQPQHFGDGTRLSIL.

The chain joins TRBV4-1 to TRBJ1-1; weak D call: TRBD1 (6 bases). There are 16 residues in the CDR3. The germline gives CDR1 MGHRA, CDR2 YSYEKL. V was cut by 1 base and J by 0 bases, with 12 bases left in between. The CDR3 sequence: CASSQAGGGMNTEAFF. CDR3 nucleotides: TGCGCCAGCAGCCAAGCTGGGGGGGGCATGAACACTGAAGCTTTCTTT.

This rearrangement joins TRBV5-6 to TRBJ2-6; 9 bases fit TRBD1. The CDR3 consists of 18 residues. Germline-derived CDR1 and CDR2 are SGHDT and YYEEEE. Germline trimming cut 7 bases from V and 0 bases from J; bases unmatched to any gene: 11. CDR3 sequence: CASSHRTGVHSGANVLTF. In DNA form, the CDR3 reads TGTGCCAGCTCTCATCGGACAGGGGTCCACTCTGGGGCCAACGTCCTGACTTTC.

The V gene is TRBV7-3, the J gene TRBJ2-1, with no clear D. V lost 2 bases to trimming and J lost 7 bases, with 3 bases between them. Germline V gene data show CDR1 as SGHTA and CDR2 as FQGTGA. This CDR3 region has 11 residues. The CDR3 spells CASSLDNEQFF. As DNA, the CDR3 is TGTGCCAGCAGCTTAGATAATGAGCAGTTCTTC.

The gene calls are TRBV7-7 and TRBJ1-4; 7 bases are a match to TRBD1. Germline CDR1 SSHAT, CDR2 FNYEAQ (reference sequence). This CDR3 region has 14 residues. CDR3 amino acids: CARLLTGAGEKLFF. The CDR3 nucleotides read TGTGCTCGCCTCTTAACAGGGGCAGGTGAAAAACTGTTTTTT.

V gene TRBV11-3 combines with J gene TRBJ2-7, with TRBD1 matching over 8 bases. This CDR3 contains 14 residues. CDR1 and CDR2 (germline): SGHNT, YENEEA. The V segment lost 3 bases and the J segment 1 base; nucleotides outside the gene matches: 2. DNA for the CDR3: TGTGCCAGCAGCTTCCGACAGGGGTCCTACGAGCAGTACTTC. This codes for CASSFRQGSYEQYF.

This clone was detected only once. This chain connects TRBV18 to TRBJ2-2; D possibly uses TRBD1 or TRBD2 (6 bases each). CDR1 and CDR2 (germline): KGHSH, LQKENI. Deletions cut 6 bases from V and 2 bases from J, with 16 bases between. The CDR3 runs to 16 residues. As DNA, the CDR3 is TGTGCCAGCTCCCCGTGGGGGGCCCCTAACACCGGGGAGCTGTTTTTT. Translation: CASSPWGAPNTGELFF.

The rearrangement links TRBV5-8 to TRBJ1-1; 7 bases are a match to TRBD1. The CDR3 runs 14 residues. Germline V CDR1 and CDR2: SGHTS, YDEGEE. V shed 0 bases and J 1 base; nucleotides not matched to a gene: 0. The CDR3 sequence is CASSLDRGNTEAFF. The CDR3 DNA reads as TGTGCCAGCAGCTTGGACAGGGGGAACACTGAAGCTTTCTTT.

V gene TRBV5-1 combines with J gene TRBJ1-1, with a possible D match to TRBD1 (5 bases). Trimming cost V 1 base and J 4 bases, with 17 bases left between them. Germline lookup yields CDR1 SGHRS and CDR2 YFSETQ. This CDR3 has 16 amino acids. Here the CDR3 reads CASSLRGGALSTEAFF. CDR3 DNA: TGCGCCAGCAGCTTGCGGGGCGGGGCTCTGAGCACTGAAGCTTTCTTT.

This chain uses TRBV6-1 with TRBJ2-5, with D hard to call. Per the germline V gene, CDR1 is MNHNS and CDR2 is SASEGT. This CDR3 is built from 16 residues. V shed 1 base and J shed 7 bases, with 19 bases lying between them. Here the CDR3 reads CASSEEVKIYFGTQYF. The CDR3 nucleotides are TGTGCCAGCAGTGAAGAGGTGAAAATTTATTTTGGGACCCAGTACTTC.

The chain links TRBV6-1 to TRBJ2-7; 7 bases line up with TRBD1. This CDR3 has 13 amino acids. V shed 6 bases, J shed 4 bases, and the junction held 6 bases outside the gene matches. Germline V CDR1 and CDR2: MNHNS, SASEGT. The CDR3 DNA reads TGTGCCAGCAGACCGGGACAGTCTTACGAGCAGTACTTC. Translating gives CASRPGQSYEQYF.

This rearrangement joins TRBV6-6 to TRBJ1-5; D is uncertain. Germline CDR1 and CDR2: MNHNY and SVGAGI (reference sequence). V gave up 2 bases and J gave up 4 bases, with 9 bases separating them. CDR3 length equals 14 residues. The CDR3 here is CASSYPEENQPQHF. The CDR3, as DNA: TGTGCCAGCAGTTACCCGGAGGAGAATCAGCCCCAGCATTTT.

This chain links TRBV6-1 with TRBJ1-2; D gene ambiguous. The CDR3 loop spans 15 amino acids. V lost 1 base to trimming and J lost 4 bases, with 13 bases between them. CDR1 and CDR2 (germline): MNHNS, SASEGT. The CDR3: CASSEGRGLGYGYTF. In DNA form, the CDR3 reads TGTGCCAGCAGTGAAGGGCGAGGGCTTGGCTATGGCTACACCTTC.

This chain joins TRBV28 and TRBJ1-1; 7 nucleotides match TRBD1. Germline CDR1 MDHEN, CDR2 SYDVKM. With V trimmed by 6 bases and J by 0 bases, 7 bases remained unmatched. CDR3 length equals 15 residues. The CDR3 coding sequence is TGTGCCAGCAGGGGGGGGGACAGCTTGAACACTGAAGCTTTCTTT. Translating it yields CASRGGDSLNTEAFF.

This clone was seen once. The rearrangement links TRBV5-4 to TRBJ2-7; unclear D gene. Germline CDR1 is SGHNT and CDR2 is YYREEE (reference sequence). Trimming shortened V by 0 bases and J by 5 bases, and 12 bases separated the two germline ends. This CDR3 region has 14 residues. The DNA of the CDR3 is TGTGCCAGCAGCTTGGGGGCATTACCCCACGAGCAGTACTTC. Protein product: CASSLGALPHEQYF.

The CDR3 region is CASSKTPVYGYTF. The DNA for the CDR3 is TGTGCCAGCAGCAAGACCCCTGTGTATGGCTACACCTTC. The V call is TRBV5-6, the J call TRBJ1-2, with no clear D. Trimming removed 4 bases at V and 5 bases at J, with 12 bases between. The CDR3 has 13 residues. Looked up from germline, CDR1 is SGHDT and CDR2 is YYEEEE.

This clone was seen once. The chain employs TRBV18 and TRBJ1-2, with TRBD1 identical over 7 bases. J was trimmed by 8 bases and V by 6 bases; bases with no gene match: 15. Germline values: CDR1 KGHSH, CDR2 LQKENI. The CDR3 is 15 residues long. The CDR3 nucleotides read TGTGCCAGCTCCCCCCCCGGGACAGCCAGAGGGGGCTACACCTTC. Its translation is CASSPPGTARGGYTF.

The chain uses TRBV2 and TRBJ1-6; tentatively, D is TRBD1 (5 bases). The CDR3 contains 14 residues. The ends were cut back, 9 bases at V and 12 bases at J, with 21 bases in the middle. The germline CDR1 and CDR2 sequences are SNHLY and FYNNEI. CDR3 loop: CASIWIAGRGPLHF. The CDR3 bases are TGTGCCAGTATTTGGATAGCAGGGAGAGGACCCCTCCACTTT.

V is TRBV10-3 and J is TRBJ1-4; 8 nucleotides align to TRBD1. V lost 0 bases, J lost 8 bases, and 11 bases stayed unmatched. This CDR3 has 17 residues. Germline CDR1 reads ENHRY; CDR2 reads SYGVKD. CDR3 nucleotide sequence: TGTGCCATCAGTGAGTCCCAGACAGGGGTGTTAAACGAAAAACTGTTTTTT. Amino acids: CAISESQTGVLNEKLFF.

The rearrangement uses TRBV6-6 and TRBJ2-1; D remains unclear. Germline CDR1 and CDR2: MNHNY and SVGAGI (reference sequence). The CDR3 runs to 13 residues. Trimming stripped 1 base from V and 5 bases from J, with 6 bases between. CDR3 loop: CASSYLQDNEQFF. The CDR3 coding sequence is TGTGCCAGCAGTTACTTGCAAGACAATGAGCAGTTCTTC.

The chain uses TRBV5-1 and TRBJ2-3; maybe TRBD2 (6 bases). The CDR3 runs 13 residues. Germline V CDR1 and CDR2: SGHRS, YFSETQ. Trimming stripped 1 base from V and 6 bases from J, with 9 bases between. CDR3 sequence: CASSLLGGDTQYF. CDR3 in DNA: TGCGCCAGCAGCTTGTTGGGGGGTGATACGCAGTATTTT.

The genes are TRBV7-2 and TRBJ2-3; D perhaps matches TRBD1 (6 bases). V lost 5 bases and J lost 0, with 15 bases in between. The CDR3 is made up of 16 amino acids. Germline-derived CDR1 and CDR2 are SGHTA and FQGNSA. The CDR3 sequence: CASSPQTGSSTDTQYF. The CDR3 DNA sequence: TGTGCCAGCAGCCCGCAGACAGGAAGTAGCACAGATACGCAGTATTTT.